Given below is one TCR beta chain in context. These data belong to a study of blood T cell repertoires in COVID-19. Study details: Both acute and convalescent COVID-19 samples were obtained from the United States, Italy and Spain.

In the study's own analysis: Nucleated cell counts were estimated from reference gene primer amplification. Assay used: immunoSEQ multiplex PCR; TCRdb lists only in-frame clones, some missing. The DNA was the basis for D and trimming; V, J and clone size are from that table. The data hold some 150,000 clones, with about 90% observed a single time. The CDR3 extends over 17 amino acids. From germline, CDR1 is GTSNPN and CDR2 SVGIG (reference sequence). V shed 0 bases and J 2 bases; nucleotides not matched to a gene: 11. The specimen sequenced was peripheral blood. The receptor was isolated from a human donor in a cohort sampled during active COVID-19. The chain joins TRBV30 to TRBJ2-3; 7 bases map to TRBD1. The CDR3 DNA follows: TGTGCCTGGAGTGTAGGATACGCGACAGGGCCCACAGATACGCAGTATTTT. It codes for CAWSVGYATGPTDTQYF.